The clone carrying this T cell receptor (beta chain) was seen only a few times. The target antigen is unknown. These data come from a study of cytomegalovirus exposure and HLA in healthy donors. Whole-study findings and limits: Prior analysis indicated that the majority of TCR beta V segments exhibited productivity approximately 90% or approximately 30% of the time.

The PCR ran on 60 Vbeta and 13 Jbeta primers. The protocol was immunoSEQ multiplex PCR, while the TCRdb copy is restricted to in-frame clones and leaves out a portion. Here the sample spans roughly 140,000 clones, approximately 71% being singletons. The length of the CDR3 is 16 residues. CDR1 is SGHKS and CDR2 is YYEKEE in the germline V gene (reference sequence). V lost 0 bases and J 4 bases, leaving 17 bases between the germline ends. This chain joins TRBV5-5 and TRBJ2-7, with D tentatively TRBD2 (7 bases). The receptor's source is a woman aged 45-60 years in good health and CMV-seronegative. The sample comprised PBMCs. The CDR3 is CASSLVGGAGKYEQYF. For the CDR3, the DNA is TGTGCCAGCAGCTTGGTTGGGGGGGCGGGAAAATACGAGCAGTACTTC.